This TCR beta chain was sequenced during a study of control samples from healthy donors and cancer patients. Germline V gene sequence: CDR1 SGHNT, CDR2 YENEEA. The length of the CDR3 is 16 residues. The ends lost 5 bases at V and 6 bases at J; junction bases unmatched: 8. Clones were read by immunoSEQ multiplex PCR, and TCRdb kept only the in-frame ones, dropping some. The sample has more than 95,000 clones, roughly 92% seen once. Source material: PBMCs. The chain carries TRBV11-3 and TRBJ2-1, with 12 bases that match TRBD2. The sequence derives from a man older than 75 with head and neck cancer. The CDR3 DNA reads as TGTGCCAGCAGCCTCACGGCTAGCGGGGGGGCCAATGAGCAGTTCTTC. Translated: CASSLTASGGANEQFF.